In this sample, the clone carrying this TCR beta chain turned up many times. Its antigen is not identified. This entry belongs to a study of T cell repertoires in cytomegalovirus infection. In the study overall: An indication of both CMV infection and matching HLA type came from public TCR beta signatures. General study results and limits: Cumulated frequencies of public TCR beta families served to identify carriers of CMV plus the relevant HLA. The ex vivo response was dominated by HLA-C-restricted CMV-specific TCR beta clonotypes.

MiXCR, applied by TCRdb to the reads, yields one record per CDR3 protein. The top ten hold about 24% of the sample, which has 560,000 or so distinct CDR3 sequences, approximately 16% seen once. Input material: CD8+ T cells from PBMCs. The TCR was taken from a human donor in good health (CMV status not recorded). Some clones in this sample may be carry-over from other donors' samples.

The CDR3: CASSPRTGKYGYTF. CDR3 in DNA: TGTGCCAGCAGCCCGAGGACGGGGAAATATGGCTACACCTTC. The chain joins TRBV7-9 to TRBJ1-2; no definite D call. The V end lost 5 bases, the J end lost 5 bases, and 15 bases lay between the germline ends. Germline lookup yields CDR1 SEHNR and CDR2 FQNEAQ (reference sequence). This CDR3 region has 14 residues.